Shown below are 20 T cell receptor beta chains from a single sample sequenced in a study of shared clonotypes between healthy human individuals. Positive CCR7 selection of CD45RO-negative cells yielded the naive CD8 cells, and terminally differentiated effector memory CD45RA+ cells were excluded. Sequencing was performed with immunoSEQ multiplex PCR; in TCRdb, only in-frame clones are kept and a portion is missing. The sample shows some 2 million clones, less than 95% of them seen only once. Sequenced material: naive CD8+ T cells sorted from blood. Every receptor here comes from a man in his late teens or twenties in good health.

This clone was seen just once. The chain recombines TRBV15 with TRBJ2-7; D is tentatively TRBD1 or TRBD2 (6 bases each). Germline CDR1 reads LNHNV; CDR2 reads YYDKDF (reference sequence). The CDR3 runs 14 residues. V gave up 0 bases and J gave up 4 bases, with 10 bases separating them. This CDR3 reads CATSREWGAYEQYF. CDR3 coding DNA: TGTGCCACCAGCAGAGAATGGGGGGCGTACGAGCAGTACTTC.

The J gene is TRBJ2-7, the V gene TRBV7-8, with 12 bases that match TRBD1. This CDR3 spans 17 amino acids. Germline V gene data show CDR1 as SGHVS and CDR2 as FQNEAQ. Unmatched junction bases numbered 6, after V lost 0 bases and J lost 3 bases. The CDR3: CASSLALGTGGYYEQYF. CDR3 nucleotides: TGTGCCAGCAGCTTAGCGCTAGGGACAGGGGGCTACTACGAGCAGTACTTC.

The chain combines TRBV28 with TRBJ1-2; TRBD1 agrees at 8 bases. The germline gives CDR1 MDHEN, CDR2 SYDVKM. The CDR3 is 15 amino acids. Trimming took 6 bases from V and 4 from J; bases not matched to a gene: 10. Here the CDR3 DNA reads TGTGCCAGCAGATCCACCACAGGGGGGGGCTATGGCTACACCTTC. Translating gives CASRSTTGGGYGYTF.

As regards this clone: This sample also contains other DNA sequences that code for the same CDR3. V and J are TRBV9 and TRBJ2-2; 7 bases fit TRBD1. Germline V lookup: CDR1 SGDLS, CDR2 YYNGEE. Trimming cost V 3 bases and J 8 bases; bases outside gene matches: 7. The CDR3 is 14 residues long. The CDR3 spells CASSARQGTGELFF. DNA of the CDR3: TGTGCCAGCAGCGCTAGACAGGGTACGGGGGAGCTGTTTTTT. Drawing the rest from reference TRBV9 and TRBJ2-2, the complete variable domain is DSGVTQTPKHLITATGQRVTLRCSPRSGDLSVYWYQQSLDQGLQFLIQYYNGEERAKGNILERFSAQQFPDLHSELNLSSLELGDSALYFCASSARQGTGELFFGEGSRLTVL.

Regarding this clone: Different DNA sequences within this sample yield the same CDR3. The chain links TRBV7-2 to TRBJ2-7; possibly TRBD1 for D (6 bases). Germline assignment: CDR1 SGHTA and CDR2 FQGNSA. The CDR3 contains 14 residues. V was cut by 5 bases and J by 4 bases, with 15 bases left in between. CDR3 coding DNA: TGTGCCAGCAGCCTAGGTCAGGGGCTGTACGAGCAGTACTTC. Protein: CASSLGQGLYEQYF.

This chain connects TRBV23-1 to TRBJ2-7; 7 nucleotides line up with TRBD1. TRBV23-1 is flagged as an ORF with uncertain function. There are 15 residues in the CDR3. J was trimmed by 3 bases and V by 2 bases; bases with no gene match: 7. The CDR3 sequence is CASSQPGQVRYEQYF. The CDR3 DNA sequence: TGCGCCAGCAGTCAACCTGGACAGGTCCGCTACGAGCAGTACTTC.

V and J are TRBV5-6 and TRBJ1-2; D is possibly TRBD1 (5 bases). The germline V gene has CDR1 SGHDT and CDR2 YYEEEE. The CDR3 totals 15 residues. The ends were cut back, 0 bases at V and 4 bases at J, with 13 bases in the middle. CDR3 nucleotide sequence: TGTGCCAGCAGCTTGGGCCAGGGCGCGCTCTATGGCTACACCTTC. Its translation: CASSLGQGALYGYTF.

The chain joins TRBV19 to TRBJ2-3; unclear D gene. Looked up from germline, CDR1 is LNHDA and CDR2 is SQIVND (reference sequence). This CDR3 has 15 amino acids. V was trimmed by 4 bases and J by 4 bases, leaving 15 bases between them. The DNA for the CDR3 is TGTGCCAGTAGTAATGGTCCGGTAGCCCCAGATACGCAGTATTTT. Translating gives CASSNGPVAPDTQYF.

Concerning this clone: This sequence may be a read error, since a much larger clone differs from it by one base. This chain uses TRBV27 with TRBJ2-5, with no clear D. The tail of the sequence fits TRBJ2-7 better, so the J call may be wrong. Germline lookup yields CDR1 MNHEY and CDR2 SMNVEV (reference sequence). CDR3 size: 11 residues. The CDR3 protein is CASSYSYEQYF. In DNA, the CDR3 is TGTGCCAGCAGTTACTCCTACGAGCAGTACTTC.

The chain carries TRBV19 and TRBJ1-1; no clear D. Germline CDR1 LNHDA, CDR2 SQIVND (reference sequence). This CDR3 has 12 amino acids. The germline V and J ends were trimmed by 5 bases and 4 bases, with 8 bases remaining between them. CDR3 amino acids: CASSGESTEAFF. The CDR3 DNA follows: TGTGCCAGTAGTGGGGAGAGCACTGAAGCTTTCTTT. Full variable domain (missing parts from reference TRBV19 and TRBJ1-1): DGGITQSPKYLFRKEGQNVTLSCEQNLNHDAMYWYRQDPGQGLRLIYYSQIVNDFQKGDIAEGYSVSREKKESFPLTVTSAQKNPTAFYLCASSGESTEAFFGQGTRLTVV.

This clone has only one observation. The gene calls are TRBV27 and TRBJ2-7; D could derive from TRBD1 or TRBD2 (6 bases each). The CDR3 runs to 16 residues. Germline V CDR1 and CDR2: MNHEY, SMNVEV (reference sequence). The V gene lost 6 bases and the J gene lost 3 bases, with 21 bases spanning the gap. CDR3 sequence reads: CASSPSEGGRIYEQYF. For the CDR3, the DNA is TGTGCCAGCAGCCCCTCGGAGGGGGGACGGATCTACGAGCAGTACTTC.

Of note for this clone: Other nucleotide sequences from this sample produce the same CDR3. The chain is built from TRBV10-3 and TRBJ2-7; D is unclear. Trimming shortened V by 7 bases and J by 3 bases, and 7 bases separated the two germline ends. Per germline, CDR1 ENHRY and CDR2 SYGVKD. The CDR3 is 11 amino acids. DNA for the CDR3: TGTGCCATCACCATAGGCTACGAGCAGTACTTC. Its translation: CAITIGYEQYF.

This clone was observed once. The chain joins TRBV10-3 to TRBJ2-3; TRBD2 matches at 9 bases. Germline CDR1 is ENHRY and CDR2 is SYGVKD. The CDR3 is 15 amino acids. V lost 0 bases, J lost 5 bases, and 3 bases stayed unmatched. In DNA form, the CDR3 reads TGTGCCATCAGTGAGTCGGAACTAGCGGGAGATACGCAGTATTTT. Its translation: CAISESELAGDTQYF.

J is TRBJ2-3 and V is TRBV10-3, with 9 bases aligning to TRBD2. Germline loops: CDR1 ENHRY, CDR2 SYGVKD. V shed 4 bases and J 1 base; nucleotides not matched to a gene: 3. The CDR3 loop spans 15 amino acids. The CDR3 is CAISGLAEGTDTQYF. The CDR3 nucleotides are TGTGCCATCAGTGGACTAGCGGAAGGCACAGATACGCAGTATTTT.

The CDR3 protein is CASSLKEFSSHEQFF. In DNA form, the CDR3 reads TGTGCCAGCAGCTTAAAGGAATTCAGCTCTCATGAGCAGTTCTTC. This rearrangement joins TRBV5-6 to TRBJ2-1, with D uncertain. CDR3 length: 15 residues. Trimming removed 2 bases at V and 8 bases at J, with 17 bases between. Germline V gene sequence: CDR1 SGHDT, CDR2 YYEEEE. The full variable domain, rest sourced from reference TRBV5-6 and TRBJ2-1, is DAGVTQSPTHLIKTRGQQVTLRCSPKSGHDTVSWYQQALGQGPQFIFQYYEEEERQRGNFPDRFSGHQFPNYSSELNVNALLLGDSALYLCASSLKEFSSHEQFFGPGTRLTVL.

CDR3 sequence: CASRGFGGYTF. CDR3 in DNA: TGTGCCAGTAGGGGGTTCGGCGGCTACACCTTC. The chain recombines TRBV19 with TRBJ1-2; no clear D gene. Looked up from germline, CDR1 is LNHDA and CDR2 is SQIVND (reference sequence). This CDR3 spans 11 amino acids. Trimming shortened V by 6 bases and J by 8 bases, and 10 bases separated the two germline ends.

This clone came up once. The V gene is TRBV11-3, the J gene TRBJ2-7; 8 nucleotides line up with TRBD1. This CDR3 has 13 amino acids. Trimming cost V 2 bases and J 4 bases; bases outside gene matches: 1. Germline V CDR1 and CDR2: SGHNT, YENEEA. The CDR3, as DNA: TGTGCCAGCAGCTTATGGACAGGGTACGAGCAGTACTTC. This translates into CASSLWTGYEQYF.

In DNA, the CDR3 is TGTGCCAGCAGCCTTGACGTAACCGATACGCAGTATTTT. This sequence encodes CASSLDVTDTQYF. The chain uses TRBV5-5 and TRBJ2-3, with D unresolved. The CDR3 extends over 13 amino acids. Germline loops: CDR1 SGHKS, CDR2 YYEKEE (reference sequence). Trimming removed 4 bases at V and 6 bases at J, with 12 bases between.

The chain employs TRBV5-4 and TRBJ2-5; no clear D. Germline V gene lookup returns CDR1 SGHNT and CDR2 YYREEE (reference sequence). This CDR3 comprises 13 residues. V shed 5 bases and J shed 3 bases, with 11 bases lying between them. The CDR3 sequence: CASRRDLEETQYF. DNA for the CDR3: TGTGCCAGCAGACGCGACCTGGAAGAGACCCAGTACTTC.

The chain is built from TRBV7-8 and TRBJ1-6; D is unresolved. The V end lost 2 bases, the J end lost 3 bases, and 14 bases lay between the germline ends. This CDR3 comprises 17 residues. Per germline, CDR1 SGHVS and CDR2 FQNEAQ. The CDR3 DNA is TGTGCCAGCAGCTTATACTCCCGGCAGGTCTATAATTCACCCCTCCACTTT. It codes for CASSLYSRQVYNSPLHF.